These 6 T cell receptor beta chains share one sample of origin, sequenced in a study of vaccination and CD4 T cells after COVID-19 (dated by TCRdb to between 2022 and 2023). Libraries were built with PCR. Sequencing used an Illumina iSeq 100. DNA from cultured CD4+ T cells underwent TCR sequencing with the Oncomine TCR Beta short-read assay at the Johns Hopkins FTIC core. Starting from the raw public reads, TCRdb applied fastp trimming at Q25, assembled clones with MiXCR and retained in-frame beta chains. Rows are unified per CDR3 protein, each entry keeping the most common DNA and genes. The sample table holds about 30,000 distinct CDR3 sequences, of which 35% to 40% were seen once. The top ten clonotypes cover roughly 3.5% of the sample. These receptors have no identified antigens. The sample's time point label, decoded: late sampling 161 to 241 days after vaccination in a few convalescent patients. The treatment or condition label here, explained by the study, means: roughly 10-day PBMC culture with coronavirus spike peptide pools or control peptides (ViraFEST assay).

Source: CD4+ T cells from blood, cultured in vitro, taken about 7 months after SARS-CoV-2 vaccination. The receptors derive from a human donor who had recovered from COVID-19.

This clonotype showed up just a few times. V is TRBV7-2 and J is TRBJ2-7, with 7 bases matching TRBD1. CDR3 length equals 14 residues. CDR1 and CDR2 from the germline V gene are SGHTA and FQGNSA. With V trimmed by 4 bases and J by 2 bases, 5 bases remained unmatched. CDR3: CASSSRQGPYEQYF. The CDR3 DNA is TGTGCCAGCAGCTCACGACAGGGACCCTACGAGCAGTACTTC. Drawing the rest from reference TRBV7-2 and TRBJ2-7, the complete variable domain is GAGVSQSPSNKVTEKGKDVELRCDPISGHTALYWYRQSLGQGLEFLIYFQGNSAPDKSGLPSDRFSAERTGGSVSTLTIQRTQQEDSAVYLCASSSRQGPYEQYFGPGTRLTVT.

Only a few counts were recorded for this clonotype. J is TRBJ2-7 and V is TRBV28; 11 nucleotides line up with TRBD2. This CDR3 spans 15 amino acids. The V gene end was trimmed by 3 bases and the J gene end by 4 bases; junction bases not matched to a gene: 5. Germline V gene sequence: CDR1 MDHEN, CDR2 SYDVKM. This CDR3 reads CASSFYTSGSYEQYF. In nucleotides, the CDR3 is TGTGCCAGCAGTTTTTACACTAGCGGGAGTTACGAGCAGTACTTC.

This clonotype was seen only a few times. This CDR3 reads CASSNQGPSYNEQFF. The CDR3 coding sequence is TGTGCCAGCAGCAACCAGGGACCGTCCTACAATGAGCAGTTCTTC. The rearrangement uses TRBV7-3 and TRBJ2-1, with D tentatively TRBD1 or TRBD2 (5 bases each). CDR1 is SGHTA, CDR2 FQGTGA, per germline. Trimming cost V 5 bases and J 1 base, with 12 bases left between them. This CDR3 is built from 15 residues.

This chain connects TRBV7-9 to TRBJ2-5; D is uncertain. The CDR3 covers 13 residues. V was clipped by 4 bases and J by 3 bases, with 9 bases between them. Germline CDR1 and CDR2: SEHNR and FQNEAQ (reference sequence). The CDR3, as DNA: TGTGCCAGCAGCTCGGACGGAAAAGAGACCCAGTACTTC. Its protein product is CASSSDGKETQYF.

In the case of this clonotype: This may arise from a read error, as a much more abundant clone is one base away. This CDR3 fails to terminate in the conserved phenylalanine or tryptophan, so it likely reflects a read error. The chain recombines TRBV6-5 with TRBJ1-1; D is possibly TRBD1 (6 bases). Germline V gives CDR1 MNHEY, CDR2 SVGAGI. The CDR3 is 14 amino acids. The germline V and J ends were trimmed by 2 bases and 1 base, with 8 bases remaining between them. The CDR3 here is CASSYSRGNTEAFL. In DNA, the CDR3 is TGTGCCAGCAGTTACAGCAGGGGGAACACTGAAGCTTTCCTT.

The chain links TRBV27 to TRBJ2-7; the match to TRBD1 covers 9 bases. J was trimmed by 4 bases and V by 8 bases; bases with no gene match: 9. There are 14 residues in the CDR3. Germline V gene sequence: CDR1 MNHEY, CDR2 SMNVEV (reference sequence). The CDR3 nucleotides read TGTGCCAGCTCTCCGGACAGGGGAGGGTACGAGCAGTACTTC. This encodes CASSPDRGGYEQYF.